These T cell receptor beta chains were read from a single sample in a study of blood T cell repertoires in COVID-19. The assay was immunoSEQ multiplex PCR, and TCRdb's table has in-frame clones only and misses some. This table has over 70,000 clones, less than 85% appearing once. Material for sequencing was peripheral blood. These receptors originate from a man aged 65-85 years with acute or convalescent COVID-19. Both conserved end residues are part of each CDR3. A D gene is named only where the DNA matches it firmly. Only some rows state a clone size, as once, few, many or a class for expanded clones.

TRBJ1-5	TRBV5-1	-	-	CASSLEPYQPQHF	TGCGCCAGCAGCTTGGAGCCATATCAGCCCCAGCATTTT
TRBJ1-1	TRBV7-2	few	-	CASSLGSNTEAFF	TGTGCCAGCAGCTTAGGTAGTAACACTGAAGCTTTCTTT
TRBJ2-1	TRBV7-3	medium-sized	-	CASSLTSSGFTDEQFF	TGTGCCAGCAGCTTAACGTCTTCAGGGTTTACGGATGAGCAGTTCTTC
TRBJ2-6	TRBV6-2/TRBV6-3	-	-	CASSYSLSGANVLTF	TGTGCCAGCAGTTACTCCCTCTCTGGGGCCAACGTCCTGACTTTC
TRBJ2-1	TRBV2	-	TRBD1	CASSEVGQGGEQFF	TGTGCCAGCAGTGAAGTGGGACAGGGTGGTGAGCAGTTCTTC
TRBJ1-6	TRBV15	-	-	CATSRRDRVQNSPLHF	TGTGCCACCAGCAGGCGGGACCGAGTACAGAATTCACCCCTCCACTTT
TRBJ2-7	TRBV4-1	-	TRBD2	CASSPGGSSYEQYF	TGCGCCAGCAGCCCGGGGGGGAGCTCCTACGAGCAGTACTTC
TRBJ1-2	TRBV5-1	-	TRBD1	CASSSTGDDYGYTF	TGCGCCAGCAGCTCGACAGGGGACGACTATGGCTACACCTTC
TRBJ2-7	TRBV29-1	-	-	CSVEASSYEQYF	TGCAGCGTTGAAGCCAGTTCCTACGAGCAGTACTTC
TRBJ1-2	TRBV19	-	-	CASSSQGYEDYGYTF	TGTGCCAGTAGTTCTCAGGGGTATGAGGACTATGGCTACACCTTC
TRBJ1-1	TRBV9	once	-	CASSVSEGANTEAFF	TGTGCCAGCAGCGTATCGGAAGGGGCTAACACTGAAGCTTTCTTT
TRBJ2-7	TRBV14	-	TRBD1	CASSQLGTAYEQYF	TGTGCCAGCAGCCAATTAGGGACAGCCTACGAGCAGTACTTC
TRBJ1-2	TRBV5-8	-	-	CASSLVRGNGYTF	TGTGCCAGCAGCTTGGTCCGGGGTAACGGCTACACCTTC
TRBJ1-5	TRBV19	many	TRBD1	CASSIRTGVSNQPQHF	TGTGCCAGTAGCATCCGGACAGGGGTAAGCAATCAGCCCCAGCATTTT
TRBJ1-2	TRBV19	-	TRBD1	CASIRTGANYGYTF	TGTGCCAGCATACGGACAGGGGCTAACTATGGCTACACCTTC
TRBJ2-2	TRBV7-9	-	-	CASTPPGNTGELFF	TGTGCCAGCACCCCCCCGGGGAACACCGGGGAGCTGTTTTTT
TRBJ1-3	TRBV10-1	-	-	CASRSLRGGSFGNTIYF	TGCGCCAGCCGAAGCCTCCGGGGGGGTTCCTTTGGAAACACTATATATTTT
TRBJ1-5	TRBV27	few	TRBD1	CASSLERGHQPQHF	TGTGCCAGCAGTTTGGAGAGGGGGCATCAGCCCCAGCATTTT
TRBJ1-6	TRBV4-1	-	-	CASSLVNTNNSPLHF	TGCGCCAGCAGCCTCGTGAACACCAATAATTCACCCCTCCACTTT
TRBJ1-1	TRBV5-5	-	-	CASSLDPGTEAFF	TGTGCCAGCAGCTTGGACCCGGGAACTGAAGCTTTCTTT
TRBJ2-5	TRBV5-1	-	-	CASSLGGAQETQYF	TGCGCCAGCAGCTTGGGGGGAGCCCAAGAGACCCAGTACTTC
TRBJ2-7	TRBV15	-	TRBD1	CATSTSDRAYEQYF	TGTGCCACCAGCACGTCGGACAGGGCATACGAGCAGTACTTC
TRBJ1-1	TRBV6-5	-	-	CASSSPGRLNTEAFF	TGTGCCAGCAGTTCCCCAGGGCGGTTGAACACTGAAGCTTTCTTT
TRBJ1-5	TRBV28	-	TRBD1	CASGSPGQGNQPQHF	TGTGCCAGCGGGTCCCCGGGACAGGGGAATCAGCCCCAGCATTTT
TRBJ1-5	TRBV6-1	-	TRBD1	CASRDGTGFNQPQHF	TGTGCCAGCAGGGACGGGACAGGGTTCAATCAGCCCCAGCATTTT
TRBJ1-2	TRBV27	-	-	CASSPQGIPANTF	TGTGCCAGCAGTCCTCAGGGGATTCCCGCAAACACCTTC
TRBJ1-3	TRBV4-1	-	-	CASSYISGIGNTIYF	TGCGCCAGCAGCTATATATCGGGGATTGGAAACACCATATATTTT
TRBJ1-2	TRBV5-4	many	TRBD1	CASSPGQGIPGYTF	TGTGCCAGCAGCCCCGGACAGGGGATCCCTGGCTACACCTTC
TRBJ1-6	TRBV3-1/TRBV3-2	-	TRBD1	CASSPRPGQGASSPLHF	TGTGCCAGCAGCCCTAGACCGGGACAGGGGGCTTCCTCACCCCTCCACTTT
TRBJ2-1	TRBV5-1	once	TRBD2	CASSLLSGANEQFF	TGCGCCAGCAGCTTGTTGAGCGGGGCCAATGAGCAGTTCTTC
TRBJ2-2	TRBV27	-	TRBD1	CASSLFGTGKTGELFF	TGTGCCAGCAGTTTATTTGGGACAGGGAAAACCGGGGAGCTGTTTTTT
TRBJ2-2	TRBV4-1	-	-	CASSQEVIRVRAGELFF	TGCGCCAGCAGCCAAGAAGTAATCCGGGTCAGGGCCGGGGAGCTGTTTTTT
TRBJ2-2	TRBV5-1	-	-	CASSGQPEGGVTGELFF	TGCGCCAGCAGCGGTCAACCAGAGGGAGGAGTCACCGGGGAGCTGTTTTTT
TRBJ2-7	TRBV28	-	TRBD1	CASSRRGHSSYEQYF	TGTGCCAGCAGTCGCAGGGGGCACAGCTCCTACGAGCAGTACTTC
TRBJ1-4	TRBV5-6	-	TRBD1	CASSLGQGIATNEKLFF	TGTGCCAGCAGCCTGGGACAGGGAATTGCAACTAATGAAAAACTGTTTTTT
TRBJ2-1	TRBV7-2	-	TRBD2	CASSKTSGTYNEQFF	TGTGCCAGCAGCAAAACTAGCGGGACCTACAATGAGCAGTTCTTC
TRBJ2-1	TRBV28	-	-	CASSFLGSYNEQFF	TGTGCCAGCAGTTTTCTAGGCTCCTACAATGAGCAGTTCTTC
TRBJ1-1	TRBV5-8	-	TRBD1	CASSLGQGADTEAFF	TGTGCCAGCAGCTTGGGACAGGGGGCGGACACTGAAGCTTTCTTT
TRBJ2-6	TRBV11-2	-	-	CASSPRWGANVLTF	TGTGCCAGCAGCCCCCGGTGGGGGGCCAACGTCCTGACTTTC
TRBJ2-7	TRBV5-4	-	TRBD2	CASSLALAASYEQYF	TGTGCCAGCAGCTTGGCCCTAGCGGCCTCCTATGAGCAGTACTTC
TRBJ2-2	TRBV10-3	-	TRBD2	CAISERGGRTGELFF	TGTGCCATCAGTGAGCGGGGCGGGAGAACCGGGGAGCTGTTTTTT
TRBJ1-1	TRBV5-3	-	-	CARSPRCQGTNTEAFF	TGTGCCAGAAGCCCCCGATGTCAGGGTACGAACACTGAAGCTTTCTTT
TRBJ1-4	TRBV19	-	-	CASSIQYLATNEKLFF	TGTGCCAGTAGTATACAATACTTAGCAACTAATGAAAAACTGTTTTTT
TRBJ2-7	TRBV15	-	-	CATSRPGVGTYEQYF	TGTGCCACCAGCAGACCTGGAGTAGGTACCTACGAGCAGTACTTC
TRBJ2-7	TRBV5-6	-	TRBD2	CASSLPPGAGAYEQYF	TGTGCCAGCAGCCTCCCCCCCGGGGCGGGAGCATACGAGCAGTACTTC
TRBJ1-2	TRBV3-1/TRBV3-2	-	-	CASSQVGGASGYTF	TGTGCCAGCAGCCAAGTGGGTGGGGCGTCTGGCTACACCTTC
TRBJ2-2	TRBV7-9	-	-	CASSLGRGTGELFF	TGTGCCAGCAGCTTAGGGAGAGGGACCGGGGAGCTGTTTTTT
TRBJ2-5	TRBV6-5	few	TRBD1	CASSADRGHPETQYF	TGTGCCAGCAGCGCCGACAGGGGGCACCCAGAGACCCAGTACTTC
TRBJ2-5	TRBV6-5	few	TRBD2	CASLASGSQETQYF	TGTGCCAGCCTCGCTAGCGGGAGCCAAGAGACCCAGTACTTC
TRBJ2-5	TRBV28	-	TRBD2	CASSGIRSGSRVQYF	TGTGCCAGCAGCGGTATTCGGAGCGGGAGTAGAGTCCAGTACTTC
TRBJ1-1	TRBV6-5	few	-	CASSITLRAEAFF	TGTGCCAGCAGTATTACCCTTCGAGCTGAAGCTTTCTTT
TRBJ1-1	TRBV24-1	-	TRBD1	CATSGTGTNTEAFF	TGTGCCACCAGTGGGACAGGGACGAACACTGAAGCTTTCTTT
TRBJ2-2	TRBV7-3	few	-	CASSVGLANTGELFF	TGTGCCAGCAGCGTGGGACTGGCGAACACCGGGGAGCTGTTTTTT
TRBJ1-1	TRBV28	-	-	CASSLSGSGKAFF	TGTGCCAGCAGTTTAAGCGGGTCCGGGAAAGCTTTCTTT
TRBJ1-6	TRBV13	-	-	CASSSRYNSPLHF	TGTGCCAGCAGCTCCCGCTATAATTCACCCCTCCACTTT